The 12 T cell receptor beta chains presented below share a single source sample, sequenced in a study of shared clonotypes between healthy human individuals (TCRdb year 2020). The method behind the library was the immunoSEQ multiplex PCR assay. TCRdb obtained this table from immuneACCESS and retained in-frame rearrangements with V and J assigned. These tables miss some clones; where compared with another copy, unresolved V genes account for less than half of the shortfall, and the remainder is unexplained. The sample records a few hundred thousand clones, about 74% of which are singletons. Jointly, the top ten make up approximately 10% of the sample. Sequenced: memory CD4+ T cells sorted from blood. What the cell subset or site label conveys for this sample: CD45RA-negative fraction. These receptors all stem from a man aged 30-40 years in good health.

The chain recombines TRBV5-6 with TRBJ1-2; possible D gene TRBD1, 6 bases. The germline V gene encodes CDR1 SGHDT and CDR2 YYEEEE. The CDR3 spans 16 residues. Between the trimmed V and J ends, which lost 4 bases and 4 bases, there was a span of 20 bases. CDR3 region: CASSPTGWGRTYGYTF. The CDR3 DNA reads as TGTGCCAGCAGCCCTACAGGTTGGGGGCGTACCTATGGCTACACCTTC.

A remark on this clone: One end of the junction varies from germline; a read error may be responsible. This chain joins TRBV10-1 and TRBJ2-2; TRBD2 might be the D (5 bases). The CDR3 runs 14 residues. CDR1 is WNHNN and CDR2 is SYGVQD in the germline V gene (reference sequence). As DNA, the CDR3 is TGCGCCAGCAAATTAGAGTCCGAACACCGGGGAGCTGTTTTT. This sequence encodes CASKLESEHRGAVF.

The V call is TRBV5-1, the J call TRBJ2-7; TRBD1 matches 8 bases. The germline gives CDR1 SGHRS, CDR2 YFSETQ. The V and J ends lost 3 bases and 0 bases, in that order; junction bases with no gene match: 17. This CDR3 has 19 residues. The CDR3 loop reads CASSSIGSDRVLSSYEQYF. CDR3 DNA: TGCGCCAGCAGCTCTATAGGATCGGACAGGGTACTTAGCTCCTACGAGCAGTACTTC.

In nucleotides, the CDR3 is TGTGCCAGCAGCGTGGACAGCGTAACTAATGAGCAGTTCTTC. Its translation: CASSVDSVTNEQFF. This chain connects TRBV7-7 to TRBJ2-1; the D gene is possibly TRBD1 (6 bases). Germline V gives CDR1 SSHAT, CDR2 FNYEAQ (reference sequence). Trimming shortened V by 5 bases and J by 7 bases, and 15 bases separated the two germline ends. The CDR3 sequence is 14 residues long.

V is TRBV5-4 and J is TRBJ2-7; D remains unclear. V was pared by 0 bases and J by 9 bases, with 7 bases between. The CDR3 extends over 11 amino acids. The germline V gene has CDR1 SGHNT and CDR2 YYREEE (reference sequence). The CDR3 DNA follows: TGTGCCAGCAGCTTGGGACTGGGGCAGTACTTC. Its protein is CASSLGLGQYF.

This chain joins TRBV27 and TRBJ2-7; the match to TRBD1 covers 8 bases. V was pared by 2 bases and J by 5 bases, with 2 bases of the junction left unmatched. CDR3 length equals 13 residues. Germline CDR1 is MNHEY and CDR2 is SMNVEV (reference sequence). As DNA, the CDR3 is TGTGCCAGCAGTTTAAGGACAGGGAACGAGCAGTACTTC. Protein: CASSLRTGNEQYF.

This rearrangement joins TRBV7-6 to TRBJ2-1; 7 bases fit TRBD2. This CDR3 has 14 amino acids. The germline CDR1 and CDR2 sequences are SGHVS and FNYEAQ. Germline trimming cut 6 bases from V and 6 bases from J; bases unmatched to any gene: 8. CDR3 in amino acids: CASRKAGVGNEQFF. CDR3 nucleotides: TGTGCCAGCAGGAAGGCGGGAGTTGGCAATGAGCAGTTCTTC.

This rearrangement joins TRBV9 to TRBJ2-5, with a tentative D call TRBD2 (5 bases). This CDR3 region has 16 residues. CDR1 is SGDLS and CDR2 is YYNGEE in the germline V gene. The V end was cut by 4 bases, the J end by 1 base, with 17 bases between. The DNA of the CDR3 is TGTGCCAGCAGCCCAAGTCCGAACCGGGGCCAAGAGACCCAGTACTTC. Translating it yields CASSPSPNRGQETQYF. Using reference TRBV9 and TRBJ2-5 for the parts outside the CDR3, the full variable domain is DSGVTQTPKHLITATGQRVTLRCSPRSGDLSVYWYQQSLDQGLQFLIQYYNGEERAKGNILERFSAQQFPDLHSELNLSSLELGDSALYFCASSPSPNRGQETQYFGPGTRLLVL.

This rearrangement joins TRBV6-1 to TRBJ2-1; TRBD2 matches 8 bases. V was pared by 2 bases and J by 8 bases, with 8 bases of the junction left unmatched. Per the germline V gene, CDR1 is MNHNS and CDR2 is SASEGT. The length of the CDR3 is 15 residues. The CDR3 region is CASSERTGGHDEQFF. CDR3 sequence (DNA): TGTGCCAGCAGTGAACGAACGGGAGGGCATGATGAGCAGTTCTTC.

The chain recombines TRBV5-1 with TRBJ2-1; D is ambiguous. The germline V and J ends were trimmed by 4 bases and 8 bases, with 13 bases remaining between them. This CDR3 contains 13 residues. Germline V gives CDR1 SGHRS, CDR2 YFSETQ. CDR3 protein: CASSVPPVDEQFF. For the CDR3, the DNA is TGCGCCAGCAGCGTTCCCCCGGTCGATGAGCAGTTCTTC.

V gene TRBV5-4 combines with J gene TRBJ1-1; D might be TRBD1 (5 bases). Trimming took 4 bases from V and 1 from J, leaving 11 bases between them. This CDR3 comprises 14 residues. Per germline, CDR1 SGHNT and CDR2 YYREEE (reference sequence). The CDR3 sequence is CASSQGGGNTEAFF. In DNA form, the CDR3 reads TGTGCCAGCAGCCAGGGCGGGGGGAACACTGAAGCTTTCTTT.

The V call is TRBV19, the J call TRBJ1-1; D is uncertain. This CDR3 contains 14 residues. Trimming took off 0 bases at V and 10 bases at J, with 15 bases between the two ends. Germline assignment: CDR1 LNHDA and CDR2 SQIVND (reference sequence). The CDR3 region has the DNA TGTGCCAGTAGTATAGATATAGAGGCAACCGGAGCTTTCTTT. Amino acids: CASSIDIEATGAFF.